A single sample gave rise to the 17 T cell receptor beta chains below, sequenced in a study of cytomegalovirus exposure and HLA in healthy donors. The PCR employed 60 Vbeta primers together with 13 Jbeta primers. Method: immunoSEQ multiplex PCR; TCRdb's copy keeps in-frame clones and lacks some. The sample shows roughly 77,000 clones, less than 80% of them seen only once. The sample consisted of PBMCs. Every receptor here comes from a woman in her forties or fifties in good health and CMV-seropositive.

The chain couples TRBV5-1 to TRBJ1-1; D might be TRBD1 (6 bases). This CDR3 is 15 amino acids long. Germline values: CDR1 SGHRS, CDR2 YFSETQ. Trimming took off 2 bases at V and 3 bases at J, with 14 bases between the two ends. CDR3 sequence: CASSLGQSRDTEAFF. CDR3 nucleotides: TGCGCCAGCAGCTTAGGACAGTCCCGAGACACTGAAGCTTTCTTT.

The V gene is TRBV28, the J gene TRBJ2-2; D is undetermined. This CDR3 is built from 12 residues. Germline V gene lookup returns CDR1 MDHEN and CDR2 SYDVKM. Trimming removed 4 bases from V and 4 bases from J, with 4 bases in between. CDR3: CASSSPTGELFF. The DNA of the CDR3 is TGTGCCAGCAGTTCTCCCACCGGGGAGCTGTTTTTT.

The CDR3 sequence: CASSLTSGGSYEQYF. In DNA form, the CDR3 reads TGTGCCAGCAGCCTTACTAGCGGAGGTTCCTACGAGCAGTACTTC. This rearrangement joins TRBV11-3 to TRBJ2-7; TRBD2 aligns across 8 bases. The CDR3 consists of 15 residues. The V segment lost 5 bases and the J segment 1 base; nucleotides outside the gene matches: 7. Germline CDR1 is SGHNT and CDR2 is YENEEA.

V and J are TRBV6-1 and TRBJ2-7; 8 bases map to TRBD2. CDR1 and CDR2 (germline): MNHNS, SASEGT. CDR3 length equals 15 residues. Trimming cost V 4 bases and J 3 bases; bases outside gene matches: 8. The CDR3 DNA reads TGTGCCAGCAGTGCCCATCCCGGGACTAGCTACGAGCAGTACGTC. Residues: CASSAHPGTSYEQYV.

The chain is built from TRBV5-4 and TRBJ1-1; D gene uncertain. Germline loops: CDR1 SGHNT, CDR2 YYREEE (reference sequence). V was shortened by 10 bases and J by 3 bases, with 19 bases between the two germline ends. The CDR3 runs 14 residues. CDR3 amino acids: CAATGTDTYTEAFF. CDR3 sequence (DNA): TGTGCCGCTACCGGAACAGATACATACACTGAAGCTTTCTTT.

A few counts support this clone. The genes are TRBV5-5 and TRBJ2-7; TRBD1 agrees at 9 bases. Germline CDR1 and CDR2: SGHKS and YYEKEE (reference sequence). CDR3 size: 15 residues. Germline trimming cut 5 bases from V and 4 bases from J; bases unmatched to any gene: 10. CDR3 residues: CASSNPGQGLYEQYV. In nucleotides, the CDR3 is TGTGCCAGCAGTAATCCGGGACAGGGATTATACGAGCAGTACGTC.

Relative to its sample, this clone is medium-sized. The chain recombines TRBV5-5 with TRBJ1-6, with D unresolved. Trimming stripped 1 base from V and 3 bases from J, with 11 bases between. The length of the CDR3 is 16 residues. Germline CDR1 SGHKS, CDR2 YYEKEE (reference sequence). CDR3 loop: CASSLNSAGYNSPLHF. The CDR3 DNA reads TGTGCCAGCAGCTTGAACTCGGCAGGCTATAATTCACCCCTCCACTTT. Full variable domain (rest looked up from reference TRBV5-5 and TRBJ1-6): DAGVTQSPTHLIKTRGQQVTLRCSPISGHKSVSWYQQVLGQGPQFIFQYYEKEERGRGNFPDRFSARQFPNYSSELNVNALLLGDSALYLCASSLNSAGYNSPLHFGNGTRLTVT.

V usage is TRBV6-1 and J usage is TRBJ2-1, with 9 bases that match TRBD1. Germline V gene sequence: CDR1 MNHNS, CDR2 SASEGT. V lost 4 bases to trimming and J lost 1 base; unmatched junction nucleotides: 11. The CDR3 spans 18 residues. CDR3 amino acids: CASSGGGTGKGSYNEQFF. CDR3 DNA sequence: TGTGCCAGCAGTGGGGGGGGGACAGGGAAGGGTTCCTACAATGAGCAGTTCTTC.

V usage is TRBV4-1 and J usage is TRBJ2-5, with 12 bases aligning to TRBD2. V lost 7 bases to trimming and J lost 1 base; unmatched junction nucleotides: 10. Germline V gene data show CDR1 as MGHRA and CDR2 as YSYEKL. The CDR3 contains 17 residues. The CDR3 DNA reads TGCGCCAGCAAACCGAATCTACTAGCGGGGGGCCAAGAGACCCAGTACTTC. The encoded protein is CASKPNLLAGGQETQYF.

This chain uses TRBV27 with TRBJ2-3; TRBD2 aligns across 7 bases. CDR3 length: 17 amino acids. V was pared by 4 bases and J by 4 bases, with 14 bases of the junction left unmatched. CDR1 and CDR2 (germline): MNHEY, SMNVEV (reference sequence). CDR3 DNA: TGTGCCAGCAGTTCGGCCGGGACTACGACCGGGGCAGATACGCAGTATTTT. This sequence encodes CASSSAGTTTGADTQYF.

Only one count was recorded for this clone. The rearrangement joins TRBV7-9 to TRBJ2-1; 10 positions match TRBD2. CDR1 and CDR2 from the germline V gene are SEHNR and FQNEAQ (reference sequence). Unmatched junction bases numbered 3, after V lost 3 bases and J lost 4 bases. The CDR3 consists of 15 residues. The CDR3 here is CASSFLAGDYNEQFF. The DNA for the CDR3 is TGTGCCAGCAGCTTTCTAGCGGGGGATTACAATGAGCAGTTCTTC.

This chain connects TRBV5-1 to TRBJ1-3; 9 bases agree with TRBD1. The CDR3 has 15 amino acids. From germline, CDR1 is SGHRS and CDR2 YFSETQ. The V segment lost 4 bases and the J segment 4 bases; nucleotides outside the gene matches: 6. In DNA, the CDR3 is TGCGCCAGCAGCCCTCGGACAGGGGACGGAAACACCATATATTTT. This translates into CASSPRTGDGNTIYF.

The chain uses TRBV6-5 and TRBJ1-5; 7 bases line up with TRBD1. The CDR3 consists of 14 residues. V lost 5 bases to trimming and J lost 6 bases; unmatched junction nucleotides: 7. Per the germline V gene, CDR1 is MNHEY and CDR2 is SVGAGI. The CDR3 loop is CASSGTGERQPQHF. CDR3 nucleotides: TGTGCCAGCAGTGGTACAGGGGAGCGTCAGCCCCAGCATTTT.

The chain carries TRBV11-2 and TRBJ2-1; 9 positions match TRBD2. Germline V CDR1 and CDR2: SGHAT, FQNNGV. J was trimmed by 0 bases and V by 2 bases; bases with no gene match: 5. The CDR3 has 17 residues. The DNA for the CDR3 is TGTGCCAGCAGCTTACGCGGGGGGGGGAGCTCCTACAATGAGCAGTTCTTC. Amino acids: CASSLRGGGSSYNEQFF.

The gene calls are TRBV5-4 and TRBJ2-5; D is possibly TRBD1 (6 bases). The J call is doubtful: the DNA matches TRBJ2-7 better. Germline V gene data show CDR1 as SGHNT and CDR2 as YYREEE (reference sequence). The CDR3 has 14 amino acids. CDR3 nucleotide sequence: TGTGCCAGCAGCTTGGCCAGGGGTGACTCCGAGCAGTACTTC. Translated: CASSLARGDSEQYF.

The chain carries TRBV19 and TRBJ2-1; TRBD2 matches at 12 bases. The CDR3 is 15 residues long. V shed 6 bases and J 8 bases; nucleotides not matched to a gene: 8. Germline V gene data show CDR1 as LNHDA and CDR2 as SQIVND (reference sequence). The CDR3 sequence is CASRGASGGVYEQFF. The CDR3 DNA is TGTGCCAGTAGGGGGGCTAGCGGGGGGGTATATGAGCAGTTCTTC.

This chain's CDR3 is CASLDPGGNTIYF. The CDR3 region has the DNA TGTGCCAGTCTCGACCCAGGGGGAAACACCATATATTTT. The chain links TRBV6-1 to TRBJ1-3; tentative D call: TRBD1 (5 bases). The CDR3 covers 13 residues. Germline loops: CDR1 MNHNS, CDR2 SASEGT. V gave up 9 bases and J gave up 4 bases, with 13 bases separating them.